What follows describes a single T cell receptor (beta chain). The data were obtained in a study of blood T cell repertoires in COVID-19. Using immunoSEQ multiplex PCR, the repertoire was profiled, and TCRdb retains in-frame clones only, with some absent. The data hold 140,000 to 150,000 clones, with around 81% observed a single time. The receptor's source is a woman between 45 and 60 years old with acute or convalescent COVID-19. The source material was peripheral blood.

This CDR3 is CASSAGTAYNEQFF. CDR3 in DNA: TGTGCCAGCAGCGCCGGGACAGCCTACAATGAGCAGTTCTTC. The chain joins TRBV6-4 to TRBJ2-1; the match to TRBD1 covers 7 bases. The CDR3 spans 14 residues. V gave up 6 bases and J gave up 2 bases; unmatched junction bases: 4. Germline V gene lookup returns CDR1 MRHNA and CDR2 SNTAGT.